The 11 T cell receptor beta chains reported below all come from one sample, sequenced in a study of shared clonotypes between healthy human individuals. Here immunoSEQ multiplex PCR was the method, and the copy in TCRdb shows in-frame clones only, minus some. The table shows around 2.5 million clones, with roughly 93% occurring only once. The sample was naive CD4+ T cells from PBMCs. Subset of the sample: CD45RA+ positively selected. The receptors come from a young man in good health. Some clones in this sample may be carry-over from other donors' samples.

The chain is built from TRBV19 and TRBJ2-1, with 7 bases lining up with TRBD2. Germline V gives CDR1 LNHDA, CDR2 SQIVND (reference sequence). With 5 bases clipped from V and 1 base from J, the junction kept 8 bases outside the gene matches. The CDR3 sequence is 16 residues long. The DNA for the CDR3 is TGTGCCAGTAGTCCGCGCTCGGGGGGATCCTACAATGAGCAGTTCTTC. It is translated as CASSPRSGGSYNEQFF.

CDR3 loop: CASSPDSLGAQHF. The CDR3 nucleotides read TGTGCCAGCAGCCCTGACAGCCTTGGGGCCCAGCATTTT. V usage is TRBV6-1 and J usage is TRBJ1-5, with TRBD1 as a possible D gene (5 bases). The CDR3 has 13 amino acids. The V gene's germline CDR1 is MNHNS and CDR2 SASEGT. V was clipped by 6 bases and J by 11 bases, with 17 bases between them.

The chain combines TRBV5-6 with TRBJ2-1, with 7 bases aligning to TRBD1. Trimming at V came to 0 bases and at J to 5 bases, leaving 5 bases not matched to a gene. The CDR3 is made up of 15 amino acids. CDR1 SGHDT and CDR2 YYEEEE come from the germline V gene. The CDR3 DNA reads as TGTGCCAGCAGCTTGGGGTGGGACAGAGACAATGAGCAGTTCTTC. Translated: CASSLGWDRDNEQFF. Together with reference TRBV5-6 and TRBJ2-1, the CDR3 gives the full variable domain: DAGVTQSPTHLIKTRGQQVTLRCSPKSGHDTVSWYQQALGQGPQFIFQYYEEEERQRGNFPDRFSGHQFPNYSSELNVNALLLGDSALYLCASSLGWDRDNEQFFGPGTRLTVL.

V and J are TRBV4-3 and TRBJ1-2; D is unresolved. In germline, CDR1 is LGHNA, CDR2 YSLEER. V was cut by 4 bases and J by 4 bases, with 28 bases left in between. The CDR3 contains 19 residues. Written as DNA, the CDR3 is TGCGCCAGCAGCCTCAAAAGATCAGGTGGCAGCGGAGCACCCTATGGCTACACCTTC. This sequence encodes CASSLKRSGGSGAPYGYTF.

This sequence joins TRBV4-3 and TRBJ2-6; no clear D gene. V shed 0 bases and J shed 3 bases, with 9 bases lying between them. The CDR3 totals 16 residues. Germline-derived CDR1 and CDR2 are LGHNA and YSLEER. In DNA, the CDR3 is TGCGCCAGCAGCCAAGATCACGTCAATGGGGCCAACGTCCTGACTTTC. This sequence encodes CASSQDHVNGANVLTF.

The chain uses TRBV28 and TRBJ2-7, with 7 bases identical to TRBD2. The CDR3 has 17 residues. Germline V gives CDR1 MDHEN, CDR2 SYDVKM. J gave up 3 bases and V 6 bases, and 17 bases lay outside the gene matches. The CDR3 loop reads CASSSQQGGGGLYEQYF. The CDR3 nucleotides read TGTGCCAGCAGCTCACAACAAGGTGGGGGGGGACTCTACGAGCAGTACTTC.

The chain uses TRBV9 and TRBJ2-2; D is unresolved. Trimming cost V 6 bases and J 7 bases, with 10 bases left between them. Germline V gene data show CDR1 as SGDLS and CDR2 as YYNGEE. The CDR3 is 12 amino acids. CDR3 nucleotide sequence: TGTGCCAGCACCAAGGCTAGCGGGGAGCTGTTTTTT. It encodes CASTKASGELFF. The whole variable domain, remainder taken from reference TRBV9 and TRBJ2-2, is DSGVTQTPKHLITATGQRVTLRCSPRSGDLSVYWYQQSLDQGLQFLIQYYNGEERAKGNILERFSAQQFPDLHSELNLSSLELGDSALYFCASTKASGELFFGEGSRLTVL.

V and J are TRBV6-1 and TRBJ1-1, with 7 bases lining up with TRBD1. The V gene's germline CDR1 is MNHNS and CDR2 SASEGT. Unmatched junction bases numbered 7, after V lost 5 bases and J lost 1 base. The CDR3 is 15 residues long. CDR3 in amino acids: CASSPPGTANTEAFF. The CDR3 nucleotides read TGTGCCAGCAGTCCCCCCGGGACAGCGAACACTGAAGCTTTCTTT.

The V gene is TRBV5-1, the J gene TRBJ2-3; tentatively, D is TRBD1 or TRBD2 (5 bases each). This CDR3 is 14 amino acids long. Trimming left V 4 bases short and J 8 bases short, with 17 bases between. From germline, CDR1 is SGHRS and CDR2 YFSETQ. This CDR3 reads CASSVGTVTATQYF. In DNA form, the CDR3 reads TGCGCCAGCAGCGTGGGGACGGTCACTGCTACGCAGTATTTT. The whole variable domain, remainder taken from reference TRBV5-1 and TRBJ2-3, is KAGVTQTPRYLIKTRGQQVTLSCSPISGHRSVSWYQQTPGQGLQFLFEYFSETQRNKGNFPGRFSGRQFSNSRSEMNVSTLELGDSALYLCASSVGTVTATQYFGPGTRLTVL.

This clone was found once. This sequence joins TRBV7-9 and TRBJ1-2, with a tentative D call TRBD1 (6 bases). The ends were cut back, 2 bases at V and 2 bases at J, with 9 bases in the middle. This CDR3 region has 14 residues. Germline V gives CDR1 SEHNR, CDR2 FQNEAQ (reference sequence). The CDR3 DNA sequence: TGTGCCAGCAGCTTACTCAGGGGAAACTATGGCTACACCTTC. It encodes CASSLLRGNYGYTF. Variable domain in full (rest from reference TRBV7-9 and TRBJ1-2): DTGVSQNPRHKITKRGQNVTFRCDPISEHNRLYWYRQTLGQGPEFLTYFQNEAQLEKSRLLSDRFSAERPKGSFSTLEIQRTEQGDSAMYLCASSLLRGNYGYTFGSGTRLTVV.

This clone was observed a handful of times. The J gene is TRBJ1-1, the V gene TRBV4-1; D unresolved. There are 12 residues in the CDR3. Per the germline V gene, CDR1 is MGHRA and CDR2 is YSYEKL. Between the trimmed V and J ends, which lost 0 bases and 10 bases, there was a span of 9 bases. The CDR3 loop reads CASSQDPGPAFF. The DNA for the CDR3 is TGCGCCAGCAGCCAAGATCCCGGACCAGCTTTCTTT.